The 23 T cell receptor beta chains below all came from one sample that was sequenced in a study of graft-versus-host responses after intestinal transplantation. This table comes from immunoSEQ multiplex PCR, and its TCRdb copy is limited to in-frame clones, with some not included. Here the sample spans 15,000 to 19,000 clones, 25% to 40% being singletons. Sequenced material: alloreactive CD4+ T cells from a mixed lymphocyte reaction culture, taken before intestinal transplant. Subset specified: CFSE-low proliferating T cells sorted from roughly 6-day pre-transplant mixed lymphocyte reaction (GvH or HvG direction). Every receptor here comes from a human patient who received an intestinal transplant.

This chain uses TRBV6-1 with TRBJ1-2; TRBD1 matches 7 bases. Per germline, CDR1 MNHNS and CDR2 SASEGT. The CDR3 length is 13 residues. V lost 5 bases and J lost 1; bases outside the gene matches: 1. CDR3 residues: CASSRQGNYGYTF. The CDR3 nucleotides read TGTGCCAGCAGTCGACAGGGTAACTATGGCTACACCTTC.

The CDR3 region has the DNA TGTGCCAGCAGCGGCAGGGACAGGGGACAGCCCCAGCATTTT. Its translation is CASSGRDRGQPQHF. The chain combines TRBV2 with TRBJ1-5, with 10 bases lining up with TRBD1. The CDR3 is 14 amino acids. Germline V gene lookup returns CDR1 SNHLY and CDR2 FYNNEI. With V trimmed by 6 bases and J by 7 bases, 6 bases remained unmatched.

The chain employs TRBV29-1 and TRBJ1-2, with D unresolved. Germline V gene data show CDR1 as SQVTM and CDR2 as ANQGSEA. The CDR3 sequence is 13 residues long. The germline V and J ends were trimmed by 4 bases and 0 bases, with 9 bases remaining between them. CDR3 sequence: CSVVGRPNYGYTF. CDR3 in DNA: TGCAGCGTTGTGGGGAGGCCTAACTATGGCTACACCTTC.

The chain has TRBV19 and TRBJ1-1, with D hard to call. The CDR3 has 12 residues. In germline, CDR1 is LNHDA, CDR2 SQIVND (reference sequence). Trimming pared 7 bases from V and 0 bases from J, leaving 6 bases between. This CDR3 is CASIDLNTEAFF. The CDR3 DNA follows: TGTGCCAGTATTGACTTGAACACTGAAGCTTTCTTT.

The J gene is TRBJ2-7, the V gene TRBV19; D remains unclear. V was clipped by 6 bases and J by 4 bases, with 16 bases between them. The length of the CDR3 is 14 residues. The germline CDR1 and CDR2 sequences are LNHDA and SQIVND (reference sequence). The CDR3 loop reads CASSPGLGSYEQYF. In nucleotides, the CDR3 is TGTGCCAGTAGCCCCGGTCTTGGATCTTACGAGCAGTACTTC. Variable domain in full (rest from reference TRBV19 and TRBJ2-7): DGGITQSPKYLFRKEGQNVTLSCEQNLNHDAMYWYRQDPGQGLRLIYYSQIVNDFQKGDIAEGYSVSREKKESFPLTVTSAQKNPTAFYLCASSPGLGSYEQYFGPGTRLTVT.

The genes are TRBV12-5 and TRBJ2-1; 10 bases line up with TRBD2. CDR1 is LGHNT and CDR2 is FRNRAP in the germline V gene. The V gene end was trimmed by 5 bases and the J gene end by 4 bases; junction bases not matched to a gene: 17. The length of the CDR3 is 19 residues. Written as DNA, the CDR3 is TGTGCTAGTGGTCCCCTTGGAGGGAGCGGGAGGGCCGGGTACAATGAGCAGTTCTTC. It specifies CASGPLGGSGRAGYNEQFF.

This clone has more than one count but fewer than ten. The chain combines TRBV6-9 with TRBJ2-2; no clear D. V was cut by 7 bases and J by 0 bases, with 9 bases left in between. The CDR3 runs 14 residues. Germline lookup yields CDR1 MNHGY and CDR2 SVAAGI. As DNA, the CDR3 is TGTGCCAGCACTGCAGCTGCGAACACCGGGGAGCTGTTTTTT. It codes for CASTAAANTGELFF.

The V and J genes are TRBV11-2 and TRBJ2-3; 11 bases align to TRBD1. V gave up 8 bases and J gave up 3 bases; unmatched junction bases: 4. The V gene's germline CDR1 is SGHAT and CDR2 FQNNGV. There are 14 residues in the CDR3. For the CDR3, the DNA is TGTGCCAGCCACCGGGACAGGGGGACAGATACGCAGTATTTT. This sequence encodes CASHRDRGTDTQYF. Filled out from reference TRBV11-2 and TRBJ2-3, the complete variable domain reads EAGVAQSPRYKIIEKRQSVAFWCNPISGHATLYWYQQILGQGPKLLIQFQNNGVVDDSQLPKDRFSAERLKGVDSTLKIQPAKLEDSAVYLCASHRDRGTDTQYFGPGTRLTVL.

This clone was seen a handful of times. The rearrangement uses TRBV18 and TRBJ1-3; D gene uncertain. CDR3 length equals 15 residues. Germline lookup yields CDR1 KGHSH and CDR2 LQKENI. Trimming took off 1 base at V and 0 bases at J, with 7 bases between the two ends. The CDR3 DNA reads TGTGCCAGCTCACCACAAACCGACTCTGGAAACACCATATATTTT. As protein: CASSPQTDSGNTIYF.

This chain uses TRBV27 with TRBJ2-7, with 9 bases matching TRBD2. The CDR3 covers 14 residues. V was pared by 5 bases and J by 2 bases, with 4 bases of the junction left unmatched. Germline V gene lookup returns CDR1 MNHEY and CDR2 SMNVEV (reference sequence). The chain's CDR3 is CASSLAGTPYEQYF. Written as DNA, the CDR3 is TGTGCCAGCAGTCTAGCGGGGACCCCCTACGAGCAGTACTTC.

The sample holds a few counts of this clone. The chain carries TRBV30 and TRBJ2-7, with TRBD1 as a possible D gene (5 bases). The CDR3 consists of 11 residues. Deletions cut 2 bases from V and 12 bases from J, with 14 bases between. The germline V gene has CDR1 GTSNPN and CDR2 SVGIG (reference sequence). The CDR3 DNA follows: TGTGCCTGGAGTCCTGCAGGGCTGCTGTACTTC. Residues: CAWSPAGLLYF.

This chain links TRBV4-1 with TRBJ1-2; TRBD1 is a possible D gene (6 bases). The CDR3 sequence is 15 residues long. Germline CDR1 is MGHRA and CDR2 is YSYEKL. V lost 0 bases, J lost 3 bases, and 11 bases lay in between. The CDR3 protein is CASSQDPQGYYGYTF. The CDR3 nucleotides read TGCGCCAGCAGCCAAGATCCACAGGGCTACTATGGCTACACCTTC.

The chain couples TRBV5-6 to TRBJ2-3, with no clear D. Germline CDR1 and CDR2: SGHDT and YYEEEE. V was trimmed by 2 bases and J by 2 bases, leaving 3 bases between them. The length of the CDR3 is 12 residues. The CDR3 DNA is TGTGCCAGCAGCTTTAACACAGATACGCAGTATTTT. Its translation: CASSFNTDTQYF.

This clone was picked up a small number of times. The V gene is TRBV6-6, the J gene TRBJ1-2; 9 nucleotides align to TRBD1. The V gene's germline CDR1 is MNHNY and CDR2 SVGAGI (reference sequence). V lost 2 bases to trimming and J lost 8 bases; unmatched junction nucleotides: 9. This CDR3 comprises 15 residues. The CDR3 DNA reads as TGTGCCAGCAGTTACATGGACAGGGGATCCTACGGCTACACCTTC. It encodes CASSYMDRGSYGYTF.

In its sample, this clone ranks as medium-sized. The V gene is TRBV6-5, the J gene TRBJ2-7; weak D call: TRBD2 (5 bases). Germline V lookup: CDR1 MNHEY, CDR2 SVGAGI. V was pared by 7 bases and J by 5 bases, with 18 bases between. This CDR3 has 14 residues. The CDR3 sequence is CASKPPGKRNEQYF. DNA for the CDR3: TGTGCCAGCAAACCCCCGGGGAAGAGGAACGAGCAGTACTTC.

The V call is TRBV19, the J call TRBJ1-1; unclear D gene. This CDR3 has 16 residues. V lost 2 bases to trimming and J lost 4 bases, with 17 bases between them. Germline lookup yields CDR1 LNHDA and CDR2 SQIVND (reference sequence). CDR3 sequence: CASSIRPSPSPTEAFF. CDR3 coding DNA: TGTGCCAGTAGTATACGCCCGAGCCCAAGCCCCACTGAAGCTTTCTTT.

The gene calls are TRBV5-1 and TRBJ2-7; D call uncertain. Per germline, CDR1 SGHRS and CDR2 YFSETQ. The CDR3 totals 12 residues. V lost 6 bases to trimming and J lost 2 bases, with 9 bases between them. The CDR3 region has the DNA TGCGCCAGCAAAGCCGGAGCCTACGAGCAGTACTTC. Translating gives CASKAGAYEQYF. The complete variable domain, with remaining parts taken from reference TRBV5-1 and TRBJ2-7, reads KAGVTQTPRYLIKTRGQQVTLSCSPISGHRSVSWYQQTPGQGLQFLFEYFSETQRNKGNFPGRFSGRQFSNSRSEMNVSTLELGDSALYLCASKAGAYEQYFGPGTRLTVT.

As DNA, the CDR3 is TGTGCCAGCTCACCACGGTTGGATCTCAAGATGGGTTCACCCCTCCACTTT. Residues: CASSPRLDLKMGSPLHF. The chain couples TRBV18 to TRBJ1-6, with no clear D. The CDR3 runs to 17 residues. V was pared by 1 base and J by 9 bases, with 19 bases between. Germline V gene sequence: CDR1 KGHSH, CDR2 LQKENI.

The V call is TRBV19, the J call TRBJ1-1, with D possibly matching TRBD1 (5 bases). This CDR3 comprises 17 residues. The V and J ends lost 3 bases and 4 bases respectively, with 21 bases between them. The germline CDR1 and CDR2 sequences are LNHDA and SQIVND (reference sequence). This CDR3 is CASSISTLTVAGTEAFF. CDR3 coding DNA: TGTGCCAGTAGTATTTCTACTCTGACAGTAGCGGGCACTGAAGCTTTCTTT.

The chain joins TRBV6-5 to TRBJ2-7; D possibly uses TRBD1 or TRBD2 (6 bases each). The ends were cut back, 6 bases at V and 0 bases at J, with 15 bases in the middle. CDR1 is MNHEY, CDR2 SVGAGI, per germline. The CDR3 consists of 15 residues. The DNA of the CDR3 is TGTGCCAGCAGGGCGGGCGGGACATTCTCCTACGAGCAGTACTTC. This codes for CASRAGGTFSYEQYF.

The CDR3 sequence: CASSPGAGGQYF. Written as DNA, the CDR3 is TGTGCCAGCAGCCCAGGTGCTGGAGGGCAGTACTTC. This chain links TRBV5-5 with TRBJ2-7, with D tentatively TRBD2 (5 bases). CDR1 SGHKS and CDR2 YYEKEE come from the germline V gene (reference sequence). Trimming cost V 4 bases and J 9 bases, with 14 bases left between them. This CDR3 is 12 amino acids long.

This chain connects TRBV6-5 to TRBJ1-2, with D uncertain. V was shortened by 6 bases and J by 8 bases, with 16 bases between the two germline ends. CDR3 size: 13 residues. Germline-derived CDR1 and CDR2 are MNHEY and SVGAGI. DNA for the CDR3: TGTGCCAGCAGAAAAACCGCTACCGGGGGCTACACCTTC. Translating gives CASRKTATGGYTF.

The V call is TRBV4-1, the J call TRBJ2-5; TRBD2 is a possible D gene (7 bases). Germline V CDR1 and CDR2: MGHRA, YSYEKL. The CDR3 spans 15 residues. Trimming shortened V by 7 bases and J by 4 bases, and 19 bases separated the two germline ends. The CDR3 DNA sequence: TGCGCCAGCAAGGGGGGGGCGGGGGTGCGAGAGACCCAGTACTTC. Translation: CASKGGAGVRETQYF.